Listed below are T cell receptor beta chains from one sample, sequenced in a study of blood T cell repertoires in COVID-19. Sequencing was performed with immunoSEQ multiplex PCR; in TCRdb, only in-frame clones are kept and a portion is missing. The data contain 70,000 or so clones, 76% of them seen just once; the ten biggest clones take up 14% to 15%. Sequenced: peripheral blood. The receptors originated from a man aged 55 to 70 with COVID-19, enrolled during active disease. Each CDR3 is given with its conserved first and last residue. Fields, in order: D gene, clone size, J gene, V gene, CDR3 protein, CDR3 DNA. D genes are given only for firm matches. The listing skips clone size in some rows; elsewhere it reads once, few, many or a size class.

d_call: .; clone_size: .; j_call: TRBJ1-1; v_call: TRBV28; cdr3_aa: CASSKGGNTEAFF; cdr3_nt: TGTGCCAGCAGCAAAGGGGGGAACACTGAAGCTTTCTTT
d_call: .; clone_size: .; j_call: TRBJ2-3; v_call: TRBV9; cdr3_aa: CASSEGVQDTQYF; cdr3_nt: TGTGCCAGCAGCGAAGGAGTGCAAGATACGCAGTATTTT
d_call: .; clone_size: .; j_call: TRBJ2-3; v_call: TRBV10-3; cdr3_aa: CAISTAADTQYF; cdr3_nt: TGTGCCATCTCAACGGCGGCAGATACGCAGTATTTT
d_call: .; clone_size: .; j_call: TRBJ1-1; v_call: TRBV6-1; cdr3_aa: CASSDVRQGNTEAFF; cdr3_nt: TGTGCCAGCAGTGATGTCAGGCAGGGAAACACTGAAGCTTTCTTT
d_call: .; clone_size: .; j_call: TRBJ1-5; v_call: TRBV27; cdr3_aa: CASSLGLWGNQPQHF; cdr3_nt: TGTGCCAGCAGTTTAGGACTCTGGGGCAATCAGCCCCAGCATTTT
d_call: .; clone_size: few; j_call: TRBJ2-1; v_call: TRBV10-1; cdr3_aa: CASSEVGRRNEQFF; cdr3_nt: TGCGCCAGCAGTGAGGTGGGGCGACGCAATGAGCAGTTCTTC
d_call: .; clone_size: .; j_call: TRBJ1-5; v_call: TRBV19; cdr3_aa: CASSITVAGLQPQHF; cdr3_nt: TGTGCCAGTAGTATCACGGTGGCAGGGTTACAGCCCCAGCATTTT
d_call: TRBD1; clone_size: .; j_call: TRBJ1-4; v_call: TRBV28; cdr3_aa: CASSSQGAREKLFF; cdr3_nt: TGTGCCAGCAGTTCACAGGGGGCTAGAGAAAAACTGTTTTTT
d_call: .; clone_size: few; j_call: TRBJ2-5; v_call: TRBV5-1; cdr3_aa: CASSLELGEETQYF; cdr3_nt: TGCGCCAGCAGCTTGGAACTCGGGGAAGAGACCCAGTACTTC
d_call: .; clone_size: few; j_call: TRBJ2-5; v_call: TRBV7-2; cdr3_aa: CASSLAGAYQETQYF; cdr3_nt: TGTGCCAGCAGCTTAGCAGGGGCGTACCAAGAGACCCAGTACTTC
d_call: .; clone_size: .; j_call: TRBJ2-3; v_call: TRBV2; cdr3_aa: CASRETGDTQYF; cdr3_nt: TGTGCCAGCAGGGAGACGGGAGATACGCAGTATTTT
d_call: .; clone_size: few; j_call: TRBJ1-6; v_call: TRBV18; cdr3_aa: CASSLGGVDSPLHF; cdr3_nt: TGTGCCAGCTCACTCGGCGGCGTAGATTCACCCCTCCACTTT
d_call: TRBD1; clone_size: .; j_call: TRBJ1-2; v_call: TRBV4-1; cdr3_aa: CASSQETGGSVAGYTF; cdr3_nt: TGCGCCAGCAGCCAAGAGACAGGGGGCTCGGTTGCTGGCTACACCTTC
d_call: .; clone_size: .; j_call: TRBJ1-6; v_call: TRBV3-1/TRBV3-2; cdr3_aa: CASSQQIGGSPLHF; cdr3_nt: TGTGCCAGCAGCCAACAAATTGGGGGCTCACCCCTCCACTTT
d_call: .; clone_size: .; j_call: TRBJ2-6; v_call: TRBV28; cdr3_aa: CASSLFTGSGANVLTF; cdr3_nt: TGTGCCAGCAGTTTATTCACAGGGAGCGGGGCCAACGTCCTGACTTTC
d_call: .; clone_size: .; j_call: TRBJ2-7; v_call: TRBV2; cdr3_aa: CASSEGVISSYEQYF; cdr3_nt: TGTGCCAGCAGTGAAGGAGTTATAAGCTCCTACGAGCAGTACTTC
d_call: .; clone_size: .; j_call: TRBJ1-5; v_call: TRBV7-9; cdr3_aa: CASSLLNQPQHF; cdr3_nt: TGTGCCAGCAGTTTACTGAATCAGCCCCAGCATTTT
d_call: .; clone_size: .; j_call: TRBJ2-1; v_call: TRBV15; cdr3_aa: CATSREGSNNEQFF; cdr3_nt: TGTGCCACCAGCAGAGAGGGGAGCAACAATGAGCAGTTCTTC
d_call: .; clone_size: .; j_call: TRBJ1-4; v_call: TRBV11-2; cdr3_aa: CASSQSRVHEKLFF; cdr3_nt: TGTGCCAGCAGTCAGTCCAGGGTTCATGAAAAACTGTTTTTT
d_call: .; clone_size: .; j_call: TRBJ2-3; v_call: TRBV11-3; cdr3_aa: CASSLVAESVGGTDTQYF; cdr3_nt: TGTGCCAGCAGCTTAGTAGCCGAATCAGTCGGGGGCACAGATACGCAGTATTTT
d_call: .; clone_size: .; j_call: TRBJ1-2; v_call: TRBV29-1; cdr3_aa: CSVEEGDGYTF; cdr3_nt: TGCAGCGTTGAGGAGGGAGATGGCTACACCTTC
d_call: TRBD1; clone_size: .; j_call: TRBJ2-3; v_call: TRBV11-3; cdr3_aa: CASSRDRDGAQYF; cdr3_nt: TGTGCCAGCAGCCGGGACAGGGACGGGGCGCAGTATTTT
d_call: .; clone_size: few; j_call: TRBJ2-4; v_call: TRBV7-3; cdr3_aa: CASSLWAFPKNIQYF; cdr3_nt: TGTGCCAGCAGCTTATGGGCGTTTCCCAAAAACATTCAGTACTTC
d_call: .; clone_size: .; j_call: TRBJ2-7; v_call: TRBV2; cdr3_aa: CASSENRDGYEQYF; cdr3_nt: TGTGCCAGCAGTGAAAACAGGGACGGCTACGAGCAGTACTTC
d_call: .; clone_size: few; j_call: TRBJ2-4; v_call: TRBV3-1/TRBV3-2; cdr3_aa: CASSQAENIQYF; cdr3_nt: TGTGCCAGCAGCCAGGCAGAAAACATTCAGTACTTC
d_call: TRBD1; clone_size: .; j_call: TRBJ2-1; v_call: TRBV10-1; cdr3_aa: CASSGQGANNEQFF; cdr3_nt: TGCGCCAGCAGCGGACAGGGGGCTAACAATGAGCAGTTCTTC
d_call: .; clone_size: .; j_call: TRBJ1-2; v_call: TRBV19; cdr3_aa: CASSILGGSNYGYTF; cdr3_nt: TGTGCCAGTAGTATACTTGGAGGTTCCAACTATGGCTACACCTTC
d_call: .; clone_size: .; j_call: TRBJ2-2; v_call: TRBV30; cdr3_aa: CAWTLIQGGELFF; cdr3_nt: TGTGCCTGGACCTTGATACAGGGTGGGGAGCTGTTTTTT
d_call: TRBD1; clone_size: .; j_call: TRBJ2-7; v_call: TRBV9; cdr3_aa: CASSPHTGVPGEQYF; cdr3_nt: TGTGCCAGCAGCCCCCACACAGGGGTCCCGGGCGAGCAGTACTTC
d_call: TRBD1; clone_size: .; j_call: TRBJ1-6; v_call: TRBV9; cdr3_aa: CASSVVGQPNSPLHF; cdr3_nt: TGTGCCAGCAGCGTAGTGGGACAGCCAAATTCACCCCTCCACTTT
d_call: .; clone_size: once; j_call: TRBJ2-3; v_call: TRBV7-2; cdr3_aa: CASSSPGGTDTQYF; cdr3_nt: TGTGCCAGCAGCTCCCCGGGAGGCACAGATACGCAGTATTTT
d_call: .; clone_size: .; j_call: TRBJ1-1; v_call: TRBV11-2; cdr3_aa: CASSLVGRTGKNTEAFF; cdr3_nt: TGTGCCAGCAGCTTAGTAGGTAGGACGGGGAAGAACACTGAAGCTTTCTTT
d_call: TRBD1; clone_size: .; j_call: TRBJ1-2; v_call: TRBV5-4; cdr3_aa: CASSLGQGPNNYGYTF; cdr3_nt: TGTGCCAGCAGCTTGGGACAGGGTCCAAATAACTATGGCTACACCTTC
d_call: TRBD1; clone_size: .; j_call: TRBJ2-5; v_call: TRBV19; cdr3_aa: CASSPNRDSQETQYF; cdr3_nt: TGTGCCAGTAGTCCAAACCGGGACAGCCAAGAGACCCAGTACTTC
d_call: TRBD1; clone_size: once; j_call: TRBJ1-6; v_call: TRBV2; cdr3_aa: CASNDQGADSPLHF; cdr3_nt: TGTGCCAGCAACGATCAGGGGGCTGATTCACCCCTCCACTTT
d_call: TRBD1; clone_size: .; j_call: TRBJ2-5; v_call: TRBV12-5; cdr3_aa: CASGLGLLRTGEETQYF; cdr3_nt: TGTGCTAGTGGTTTGGGCCTTCTCCGTACAGGGGAAGAGACCCAGTACTTC
d_call: TRBD2; clone_size: .; j_call: TRBJ2-1; v_call: TRBV5-4; cdr3_aa: CASSLASGQHNEQFF; cdr3_nt: TGTGCCAGCAGCTTGGCTAGCGGCCAACACAATGAGCAGTTCTTC
d_call: .; clone_size: .; j_call: TRBJ1-6; v_call: TRBV4-1; cdr3_aa: CASSQEPSSRNSPLHF; cdr3_nt: TGCGCCAGCAGCCAGGAGCCTTCGAGTCGGAATTCACCCCTCCACTTT
d_call: TRBD1; clone_size: many; j_call: TRBJ1-2; v_call: TRBV25-1; cdr3_aa: CATMDRGDGYTF; cdr3_nt: TGTGCCACCATGGACAGGGGGGATGGCTACACCTTC
d_call: TRBD1; clone_size: medium-sized; j_call: TRBJ1-2; v_call: TRBV19; cdr3_aa: CASRRGQGVDYGYTF; cdr3_nt: TGTGCCAGTAGACGGGGACAGGGAGTTGACTATGGCTACACCTTC
d_call: TRBD1; clone_size: .; j_call: TRBJ1-5; v_call: TRBV23-1; cdr3_aa: CASSQSDPGQGQPQHF; cdr3_nt: TGCGCCAGCAGTCAATCCGATCCGGGACAGGGTCAGCCCCAGCATTTT
d_call: .; clone_size: .; j_call: TRBJ2-4; v_call: TRBV29-1; cdr3_aa: CSVLGQTGKNIQYF; cdr3_nt: TGCAGCGTCCTTGGGCAGACAGGCAAAAACATTCAGTACTTC
d_call: TRBD1; clone_size: .; j_call: TRBJ1-1; v_call: TRBV6-1; cdr3_aa: CASVGTHRGGAEAFF; cdr3_nt: TGTGCCAGCGTCGGAACCCACAGGGGCGGCGCTGAAGCTTTCTTT
d_call: .; clone_size: few; j_call: TRBJ1-1; v_call: TRBV6-1; cdr3_aa: CASSEAVNTEAFF; cdr3_nt: TGTGCCAGCAGTGAGGCGGTGAACACTGAAGCTTTCTTT
d_call: TRBD1; clone_size: .; j_call: TRBJ2-5; v_call: TRBV23-1; cdr3_aa: CASIVDRGNQETQYF; cdr3_nt: TGCGCCAGCATCGTCGACAGGGGGAACCAAGAGACCCAGTACTTC
d_call: TRBD1; clone_size: .; j_call: TRBJ1-5; v_call: TRBV15; cdr3_aa: CATSRVYTGDQPQHF; cdr3_nt: TGTGCCACCAGCAGGGTTTATACAGGGGACCAGCCCCAGCATTTT
d_call: TRBD2; clone_size: .; j_call: TRBJ2-7; v_call: TRBV19; cdr3_aa: CASSSEGGPGEQYF; cdr3_nt: TGTGCCAGTAGTAGCGAGGGAGGGCCTGGGGAGCAGTACTTC
d_call: TRBD2; clone_size: .; j_call: TRBJ2-7; v_call: TRBV29-1; cdr3_aa: CSGGTSGTYEQYF; cdr3_nt: TGCAGCGGTGGGACTAGCGGGACCTACGAGCAGTACTTC